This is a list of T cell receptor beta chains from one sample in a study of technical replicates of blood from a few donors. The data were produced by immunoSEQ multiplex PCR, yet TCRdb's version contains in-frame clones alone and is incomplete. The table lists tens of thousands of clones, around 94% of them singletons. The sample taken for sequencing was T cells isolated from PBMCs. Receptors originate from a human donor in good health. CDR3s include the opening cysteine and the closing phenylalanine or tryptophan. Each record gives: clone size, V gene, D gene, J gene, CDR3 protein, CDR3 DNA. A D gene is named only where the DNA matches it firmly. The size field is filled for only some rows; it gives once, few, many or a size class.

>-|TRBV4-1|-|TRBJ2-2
CASSSFTGELFF
TGCGCCAGCAGCTCTTTCACCGGGGAGCTGTTTTTT
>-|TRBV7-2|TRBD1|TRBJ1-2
CASSYETGPTSNYGYTF
TGTGCCAGCAGCTATGAGACAGGGCCCACTAGTAACTATGGCTACACCTTC
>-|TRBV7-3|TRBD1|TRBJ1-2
CASSSSSSGGTYGYTF
TGTGCCAGCAGCTCGAGCAGCTCAGGGGGGACATATGGCTACACCTTC
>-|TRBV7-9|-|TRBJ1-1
CASSAQGSNTEAFF
TGTGCCAGCAGCGCGCAGGGTTCGAACACTGAAGCTTTCTTT
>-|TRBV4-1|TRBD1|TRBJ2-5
CASSYKLQGAGKTQYF
TGCGCCAGCAGTTACAAACTCCAGGGGGCGGGGAAGACCCAGTACTTC
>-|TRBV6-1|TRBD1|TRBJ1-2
CASSDPRRGTGRNGYTF
TGTGCCAGCAGTGATCCTAGGAGGGGGACAGGGAGGAATGGCTACACCTTC
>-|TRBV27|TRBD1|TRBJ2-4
CASRTGKNIQYF
TGTGCCAGCAGGACAGGGAAAAACATTCAGTACTTC
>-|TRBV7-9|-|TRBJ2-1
CASSLGIRDNEQFF
TGTGCCAGCAGCTTAGGAATCAGGGATAATGAGCAGTTCTTC
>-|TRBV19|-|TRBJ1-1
CASSSQGSTEAFF
TGTGCCAGTAGTTCCCAGGGGAGCACTGAAGCTTTCTTT
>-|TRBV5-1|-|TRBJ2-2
CASSKDSGNTGELFF
TGCGCCAGCAGCAAGGACAGTGGGAACACCGGGGAGCTGTTTTTT
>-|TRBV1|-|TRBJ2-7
CTTELTSGSVQYF
TGCACCACCGAATTGACTAGCGGGAGTGTGCAGTACTTC
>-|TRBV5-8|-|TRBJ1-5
CASSLNQPQHF
TGTGCCAGCAGCCTCAATCAGCCCCAGCATTTT
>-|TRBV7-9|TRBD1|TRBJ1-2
CASSPSTGNYGYTF
TGTGCCAGCAGCCCATCGACAGGGAACTATGGCTACACCTTC
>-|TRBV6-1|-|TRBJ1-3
CASSEAPGAGNTIYF
TGTGCCAGCAGTGAAGCCCCAGGGGCTGGAAACACCATATATTTT
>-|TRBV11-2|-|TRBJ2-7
CASSPGINEQYF
TGTGCCAGCAGCCCAGGGATAAACGAGCAGTACTTC
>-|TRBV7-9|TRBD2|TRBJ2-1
CASSLATSGSFEQFF
TGTGCCAGCAGCTTAGCAACTAGCGGGAGCTTTGAGCAGTTCTTC
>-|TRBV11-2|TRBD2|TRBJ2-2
CASSLDSLAGGVVRAGELFF
TGTGCCAGCAGCTTAGATAGTCTAGCGGGAGGAGTAGTTCGGGCCGGGGAGCTGTTTTTT
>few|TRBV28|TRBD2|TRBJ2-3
CASSLGLAIDTQYF
TGTGCCAGCAGTTTGGGACTAGCAATAGATACGCAGTATTTT
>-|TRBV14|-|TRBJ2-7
CASSRRDGPGEQYF
TGTGCCAGCAGCCGGCGGGACGGACCCGGCGAGCAGTACTTC
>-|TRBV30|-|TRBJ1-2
CAWSGGGYGYTF
TGTGCCTGGTCGGGCGGGGGCTATGGCTACACCTTC
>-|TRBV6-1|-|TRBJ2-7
CASSEMYREVHEQYF
TGTGCCAGCAGTGAAATGTACAGGGAAGTGCACGAGCAGTACTTC
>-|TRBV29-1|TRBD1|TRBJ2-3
CSVVITGTAQYF
TGCAGCGTGGTTATCACAGGGACAGCGCAGTATTTT
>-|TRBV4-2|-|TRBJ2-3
CASSQDQGGVDTQYF
TGTGCCAGCAGCCAAGATCAAGGGGGTGTAGATACGCAGTATTTT
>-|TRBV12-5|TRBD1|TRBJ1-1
CASGLDRGTEAFF
TGTGCTAGTGGTTTGGACAGGGGCACTGAAGCTTTCTTT
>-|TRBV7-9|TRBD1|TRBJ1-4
CASSYRGGNEKLFF
TGTGCCAGCAGCTACAGGGGGGGTAATGAAAAACTGTTTTTT
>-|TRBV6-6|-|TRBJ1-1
CASSYLRNTEAFF
TGTGCCAGCAGTTACCTCCGTAACACTGAAGCTTTCTTT
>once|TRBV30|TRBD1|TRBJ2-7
CANGQGLYEQYF
TGTGCCAACGGACAGGGGCTCTACGAGCAGTACTTC
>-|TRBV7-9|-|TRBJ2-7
CASSLAQAGGSYEQYF
TGTGCCAGCAGCTTAGCTCAGGCAGGAGGGTCCTACGAGCAGTACTTC
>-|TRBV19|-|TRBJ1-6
CASSIPLAGLRGSSPLHF
TGTGCCAGTAGTATCCCCCTCGCAGGGCTACGCGGGAGTTCACCCCTCCACTTT
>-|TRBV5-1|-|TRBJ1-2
CASSLAGPGDGYTF
TGCGCCAGCAGCTTGGCCGGGCCCGGGGATGGCTACACCTTC
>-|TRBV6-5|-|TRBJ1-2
CASRRGGVNGYTF
TGTGCCAGCAGGAGGGGGGGGGTGAATGGCTACACCTTC
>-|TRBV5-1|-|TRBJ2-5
CASSGEVRETQYF
TGCGCCAGCAGCGGGGAGGTACGAGAGACCCAGTACTTC
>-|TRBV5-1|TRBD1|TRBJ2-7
CASSGGQDYEQYF
TGCGCCAGCAGCGGGGGACAGGACTACGAGCAGTACTTC
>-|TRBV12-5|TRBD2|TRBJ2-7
CASGPERTSAPKRIYEQYF
TGTGCTAGTGGTCCGGAGCGGACTAGCGCGCCAAAGCGCATCTACGAGCAGTACTTC
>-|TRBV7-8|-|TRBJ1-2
CASSLWTLRTAVWGYTF
TGTGCCAGCAGCTTATGGACACTCAGGACGGCGGTATGGGGCTACACCTTC
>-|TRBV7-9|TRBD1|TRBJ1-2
CASSSMTGFYGYTF
TGTGCCAGCAGCTCGATGACAGGGTTCTATGGCTACACCTTC
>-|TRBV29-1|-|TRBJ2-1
CSVEEQDNEQFF
TGCAGCGTTGAAGAACAGGACAATGAGCAGTTCTTC
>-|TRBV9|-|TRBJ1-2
CASSPFDRLLGGYTF
TGTGCCAGCAGCCCCTTTGACAGGCTTTTGGGTGGCTACACCTTC
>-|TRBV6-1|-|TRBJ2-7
CASSEGPTWEQYF
TGTGCCAGCAGTGAGGGGCCTACCTGGGAGCAGTACTTC
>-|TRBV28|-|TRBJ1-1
CASRPPTGNTEAFF
TGTGCCAGCAGACCCCCAACGGGGAACACTGAAGCTTTCTTT
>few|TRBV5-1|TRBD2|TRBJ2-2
CASSILAGGDTGELFF
TGCGCCAGCAGCATCCTAGCGGGGGGTGACACCGGGGAGCTGTTTTTT
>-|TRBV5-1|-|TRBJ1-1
CASSWSRDRPNTEAFF
TGCGCCAGCAGCTGGAGCCGAGACAGGCCGAACACTGAAGCTTTCTTT
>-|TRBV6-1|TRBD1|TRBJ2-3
CASSGTGSYGGTTDTQYF
TGTGCCAGCAGTGGGACAGGGTCTTACGGAGGCACCACAGATACGCAGTATTTT
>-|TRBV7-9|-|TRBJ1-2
CASSLTTGNHGYTF
TGTGCCAGCAGCTTAACTACAGGGAACCATGGCTACACCTTC
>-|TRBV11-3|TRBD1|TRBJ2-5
CASSLGDRGFQETQYF
TGTGCCAGCAGCTTAGGGGACAGGGGCTTTCAAGAGACCCAGTACTTC
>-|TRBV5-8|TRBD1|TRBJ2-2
CASSFGQGVGGELFF
TGTGCCAGCAGCTTTGGACAGGGGGTCGGCGGGGAGCTGTTTTTT
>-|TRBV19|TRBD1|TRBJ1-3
CASSIHPGQGTYTIYF
TGTGCCAGTAGTATCCATCCGGGACAGGGGACGTACACCATATATTTT
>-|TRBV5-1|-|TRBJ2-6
CASSAPGGYSGANVLTF
TGCGCCAGCAGCGCCCCGGGCGGGTACTCTGGGGCCAACGTCCTGACTTTC
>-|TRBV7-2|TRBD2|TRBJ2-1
CASSPPAGTSGGSEQFF
TGTGCCAGCAGCCCCCCAGCCGGGACTAGCGGGGGATCTGAGCAGTTCTTC
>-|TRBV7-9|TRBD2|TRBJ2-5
CASGLAGVGETQYF
TGTGCCAGCGGACTAGCGGGAGTTGGAGAGACCCAGTACTTC
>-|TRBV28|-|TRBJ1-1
CASRSQGAEAFF
TGTGCCAGCAGATCACAGGGAGCTGAAGCTTTCTTT
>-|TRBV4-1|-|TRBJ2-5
CASSRRTGFQETQYF
TGCGCCAGCAGCCGAAGAACGGGGTTCCAAGAGACCCAGTACTTC
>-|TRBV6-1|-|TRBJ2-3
CASSERARVTQYF
TGTGCCAGCAGTGAAAGGGCGAGGGTAACGCAGTATTTT
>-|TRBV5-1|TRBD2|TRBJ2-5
CASSPTGAGGGETQYF
TGCGCCAGCAGCCCCACGGGAGCGGGAGGGGGAGAGACCCAGTACTTC